This T cell receptor beta chain derives from a study of cytomegalovirus exposure and HLA in healthy donors. Trimming cost V 0 bases and J 7 bases, with 12 bases left between them. CDR1 MNHNY and CDR2 SVGAGI come from the germline V gene (reference sequence). The CDR3 runs 14 residues. Vbeta (60) and Jbeta (13) primers were used in the PCR. Clones were sequenced by immunoSEQ multiplex PCR, and TCRdb holds only the in-frame ones, with some missing. The sample contains around 91,000 clones, around 60% of which appear only once. This TCR was recovered from a human donor in good health. The sequenced sample was PBMCs. This rearrangement joins TRBV6-6 to TRBJ1-1, with D hard to call. CDR3: CASSYSVQFSEAFF. CDR3 DNA sequence: TGTGCCAGCAGTTACTCGGTCCAGTTCAGTGAAGCTTTCTTT.